These 30 T cell receptor beta chains were all obtained from the same sample, sequenced in a study of breast tumors, draining lymph nodes, adjacent tissues. TCRdb passed the multiplex PCR reads through MiXCR, listing each CDR3 protein once. The table has approximately 140,000 distinct CDR3 sequences, roughly 33% seen once. Axillary draining lymph nodes of breast cancer patients supplied the node samples. Sequenced material: axillary lymph node tissue. The receptors were sampled from a female donor with breast cancer. Some clones in this sample may be carry-over from other donors' samples.

This clonotype was found many times. This chain links TRBV16 with TRBJ1-2; D might be TRBD1 (5 bases). CDR1 is KGHSY, CDR2 FQNENV, per germline. Trimming took off 4 bases at V and 8 bases at J, with 14 bases between the two ends. This CDR3 has 13 amino acids. In nucleotides, the CDR3 is TGTGCCAGCAGCCCCAGGGAGTCGGGAGGCTACACCTTC. It codes for CASSPRESGGYTF.

This clonotype was recorded at least ten times. The J gene is TRBJ2-3, the V gene TRBV6-2 or TRBV6-3; perhaps D is TRBD1 or TRBD2 (6 bases each). CDR1 is MNHEY and CDR2 is SVGEGT in the germline V gene. This CDR3 is built from 15 residues. V lost 0 bases to trimming and J lost 8 bases, with 15 bases between them. The CDR3 bases are TGTGCCAGCAGTTACTCTGGGGGGCTCCGGGGTACGCAGTATTTT. Translation: CASSYSGGLRGTQYF.

This clonotype was picked up many times. V gene TRBV20-1 combines with J gene TRBJ2-1; 13 bases match TRBD2. Germline values: CDR1 DFQATT, CDR2 SNEGSKA (reference sequence). The CDR3 runs 20 residues. The ends lost 3 bases at V and 0 bases at J; junction bases unmatched: 14. CDR3 bases: TGCAGTGCTAGTCCCCAGAGAGGACTAGCGGGGGCCCACTCCTACAATGAGCAGTTCTTC. Its protein product is CSASPQRGLAGAHSYNEQFF.

In its sample, this clonotype was seen many times. The chain combines TRBV6-2 or TRBV6-3 with TRBJ2-7, with TRBD1 matching over 11 bases. CDR1 and CDR2 (germline): MNHEY, SVGEGT. The trim removed 5 bases at V and 6 bases at J, leaving 6 bases unmatched. This CDR3 has 14 amino acids. The CDR3 DNA reads as TGTGCCAGCAGTCACCCGGACAGGGGGCTCGAGCAGTACTTC. Translated: CASSHPDRGLEQYF.

This clonotype occurred many times. The V call is TRBV30, the J call TRBJ2-1; D is possibly TRBD1 (5 bases). The V end was cut by 4 bases, the J end by 7 bases, with 14 bases between. The CDR3 has 13 residues. CDR1 is GTSNPN and CDR2 is SVGIG in the germline V gene (reference sequence). The DNA of the CDR3 is TGTGCCTGGATCCCGGCAGGGAAAAATGAGCAGTTCTTC. As protein: CAWIPAGKNEQFF. Supplemented by reference TRBV30 and TRBJ2-1, the full variable domain reads SQTIHQWPATLVQPVGSPLSLECTVEGTSNPNLYWYRQAAGRGLQLLFYSVGIGQISSEVPQNLSASRPQDRQFILSSKKLLLSDSGFYLCAWIPAGKNEQFFGPGTRLTVL.

The chain is built from TRBV5-1 and TRBJ1-1, with D tentatively TRBD1 (6 bases). Trimming left V 0 bases short and J 0 bases short, with 9 bases between. The CDR3 sequence is 15 residues long. CDR1 and CDR2 (germline): SGHRS, YFSETQ. The CDR3 DNA follows: TGCGCCAGCAGCTTGGGGACAGTCATGAACACTGAAGCTTTCTTT. Translated: CASSLGTVMNTEAFF.

This clonotype occurred many times. V and J are TRBV12-3 or TRBV12-4 and TRBJ2-5; 8 bases are shared with TRBD1. V was pared by 6 bases and J by 4 bases, with 4 bases of the junction left unmatched. This CDR3 comprises 13 residues. CDR3 nucleotides: TGTGCCAGCAGCCCCGACAGGGGAGAGACCCAGTACTTC. This sequence encodes CASSPDRGETQYF.

This clonotype appeared many times. The chain links TRBV7-6 to TRBJ2-2; D remains unclear. CDR1 and CDR2 from the germline V gene are SGHVS and FNYEAQ. Trimming cost V 1 base and J 2 bases, with 8 bases left between them. The CDR3 contains 15 residues. The CDR3 reads CASSLVYGNTGELFF. In nucleotides, the CDR3 is TGTGCCAGCAGCTTAGTGTACGGTAACACCGGGGAGCTGTTTTTT. The full variable domain, with the rest looked up from reference TRBV7-6 and TRBJ2-2, is GAGVSQSPRYKVTKRGQDVALRCDPISGHVSLYWYRQALGQGPEFLTYFNYEAQQDKSGLPNDRFSAERPEGSISTLTIQRTEQRDSAMYRCASSLVYGNTGELFFGEGSRLTVL.

This clonotype occurred many times. The gene calls are TRBV7-2 and TRBJ2-5, with unresolved D. Germline-derived CDR1 and CDR2 are SGHTA and FQGNSA. V gave up 1 base and J gave up 3 bases, with 15 bases separating them. CDR3 size: 16 residues. The CDR3 is CASSLEGGWAEETQYF. CDR3 DNA: TGTGCCAGCAGCTTAGAGGGCGGTTGGGCAGAAGAGACCCAGTACTTC. The full variable domain, its missing parts supplied by reference TRBV7-2 and TRBJ2-5, is GAGVSQSPSNKVTEKGKDVELRCDPISGHTALYWYRQSLGQGLEFLIYFQGNSAPDKSGLPSDRFSAERTGGSVSTLTIQRTQQEDSAVYLCASSLEGGWAEETQYFGPGTRLLVL.

The sample holds many counts of this clonotype. The chain combines TRBV3-1 with TRBJ2-7; D tentatively fits TRBD1 or TRBD2 (5 bases each). Trimming left V 1 base short and J 9 bases short, with 10 bases between. CDR1 and CDR2 from the germline V gene are LGHDT and YNNKEL (reference sequence). The CDR3 totals 12 residues. CDR3 residues: CASSQAAGTQYF. The CDR3 DNA is TGTGCCAGCAGCCAAGCCGCAGGGACGCAGTACTTC.

In the case of this clonotype: Since the CDR3 does not end with the conserved phenylalanine or tryptophan, this likely comes from a read error. This chain links TRBV11-2 with TRBJ2-2, with D possibly TRBD2 on 7 matching bases. Germline CDR1 is SGHAT and CDR2 is FQNNGV. This CDR3 contains 16 residues. The CDR3 protein is CAGSVQGGSYTGELFS. The CDR3 coding sequence is TGTGCCGGCAGCGTACAGGGAGGGTCGTACACCGGGGAGCTGTTTTCT.

There are many counts of this clonotype. This chain links TRBV6-4 with TRBJ2-1; perhaps TRBD1 as D (6 bases). Germline V gene data show CDR1 as MRHNA and CDR2 as SNTAGT. V was cut by 0 bases and J by 0 bases, with 27 bases left in between. The CDR3 spans 22 residues. The CDR3 nucleotides are TGTGCCAGCAGTGACTCGATGACCGGGACACGATTACCCCCTCTCTCCTACAATGAGCAGTTCTTC. It codes for CASSDSMTGTRLPPLSYNEQFF.

The chain combines TRBV20-1 with TRBJ1-4; D is ambiguous. Germline CDR1 and CDR2: DFQATT and SNEGSKA (reference sequence). CDR3 length: 12 amino acids. V lost 7 bases and J 6 bases, leaving 12 bases between the germline ends. The CDR3: CSVPDLDEKLFF. Written as DNA, the CDR3 is TGCAGTGTACCGGACCTGGATGAAAAACTGTTTTTT.

A word on this clonotype: The CDR3 ends on some other residue instead of the conserved phenylalanine or tryptophan, so this is likely a read error. This chain joins TRBV7-7 and TRBJ2-5; TRBD2 might be the D (5 bases). This CDR3 spans 13 amino acids. CDR1 is SSHAT, CDR2 FNYEAQ, per germline (reference sequence). CDR3 coding DNA: TGTGCTAGCAGCTTAGCGCACCAAGAGACCCAGTACTCC. Translating gives CASSLAHQETQYS.

This clonotype was detected ten times or more. The chain joins TRBV20-1 to TRBJ1-2; D might be TRBD1 (6 bases). The CDR3 contains 13 residues. V gave up 1 base and J gave up 6 bases, with 12 bases separating them. CDR1 and CDR2 from the germline V gene are DFQATT and SNEGSKA (reference sequence). The CDR3: CSARARGWDGYTF. As DNA, the CDR3 is TGCAGTGCTAGAGCCAGGGGTTGGGATGGCTACACCTTC.

The chain links TRBV29-1 to TRBJ2-3; 10 nucleotides align to TRBD1. The trim removed 5 bases at V and 6 bases at J, leaving 11 bases unmatched. This CDR3 is built from 15 residues. Germline-derived CDR1 and CDR2 are SQVTM and ANQGSEA. CDR3 nucleotides: TGCAGCGTTACTCCGGGACAGGGGTTAATCGATACGCAGTATTTT. It yields the protein CSVTPGQGLIDTQYF.

This clonotype was found many times. V usage is TRBV14 and J usage is TRBJ2-1, with a weak D call TRBD1 (5 bases). The CDR3 has 17 amino acids. Trimming took 0 bases from V and 4 from J, leaving 16 bases between them. Germline-derived CDR1 and CDR2 are SGHDN and FVKESK. The CDR3 nucleotides read TGTGCCAGCAGCCAAGATACCCGCAGGGCTTTTTACAATGAGCAGTTCTTC. The encoded protein is CASSQDTRRAFYNEQFF.

As to this clonotype: This clone may be a read error of a much larger clone one base away. V gene TRBV5-6 combines with J gene TRBJ2-2; D is unclear. V lost 2 bases to trimming and J lost 4 bases, with 9 bases between them. The CDR3 covers 14 residues. Germline CDR1 SGHDT, CDR2 YYEEEE. The CDR3 DNA reads as TGTGCCAGCAGCTTCACACGGAGCACCGGGGAGCTGTTTTTT. It encodes CASSFTRSTGELFF.

This clonotype was counted at least ten times. The chain combines TRBV11-2 with TRBJ2-1; D is possibly TRBD2 (7 bases). Germline V gives CDR1 SGHAT, CDR2 FQNNGV. With 4 bases removed from V and 7 bases from J, the gap between germline ends came to 20 bases. The CDR3 runs to 16 residues. The CDR3 DNA reads TGTGCCAGCAGCTCATTGGGGGGGGCGTTGGAGAATGAGCAGTTCTTC. The encoded protein is CASSSLGGALENEQFF.

This chain connects TRBV12-3 or TRBV12-4 to TRBJ2-7; D gene unclear. The CDR3 consists of 14 residues. CDR3: CASSLRAASYEQNV. Here the CDR3 DNA reads TGTGCCAGCAGTTTAAGGGCAGCCTCCTACGAGCAGAACGTC.

With respect to this clonotype: The CDR3 end shows no conserved phenylalanine or tryptophan, and so a read error is likely. This sequence joins TRBV7-2 and TRBJ1-5; unclear D gene. Germline CDR1 and CDR2: SGHTA and FQGNSA. V lost 8 bases, J lost 5 bases, and 16 bases lay in between. The CDR3 extends over 14 amino acids. The CDR3 protein is CASGLMPGYQPQHL. CDR3 bases: TGTGCCAGCGGCCTAATGCCAGGCTATCAGCCCCAGCATCTT.

This chain links TRBV18 with TRBJ1-1; a possible D gene is TRBD1 (5 bases). This CDR3 has 14 residues. Germline CDR1 reads KGHSH; CDR2 reads LQKENI. V was pared by 0 bases and J by 6 bases, with 11 bases between. The CDR3 protein is CASSPPSGPPEAFF. The CDR3 nucleotides read TGTGCCAGCTCACCACCCTCAGGGCCCCCTGAAGCTTTCTTT.

V usage is TRBV6-4 and J usage is TRBJ1-1; D unresolved. This CDR3 region has 12 residues. CDR1 MRHNA and CDR2 SNTAGT come from the germline V gene. The V gene lost 5 bases and the J gene lost 4 bases, with 8 bases spanning the gap. CDR3 in amino acids: CASSFQLTEAFF. The CDR3 coding sequence is TGTGCCAGCAGTTTCCAACTCACTGAAGCTTTCTTT.

There are many counts of this clonotype. The rearrangement joins TRBV5-1 to TRBJ1-6; D is perhaps TRBD1 (6 bases). Between the trimmed V and J ends, which lost 0 bases and 10 bases, there was a span of 11 bases. Germline V gives CDR1 SGHRS, CDR2 YFSETQ. This CDR3 has 14 residues. DNA for the CDR3: TGCGCCAGCAGCTTGGTACAGGGAAACTCACCCCTCCACTTT. Translated, it gives CASSLVQGNSPLHF.

The chain is built from TRBV7-2 and TRBJ1-5; the D gene is possibly TRBD1 (5 bases). Germline V gives CDR1 SGHTA, CDR2 FQGNSA. The CDR3 contains 15 residues. The V end lost 1 base, the J end lost 7 bases, and 14 bases lay between the germline ends. CDR3 sequence: CASSLDVGGYQPQHF. CDR3 DNA sequence: TGTGCCAGCAGCTTAGATGTTGGGGGGTACCAGCCCCAGCATTTT.

This clonotype was picked up many times. The V gene is TRBV12-3 or TRBV12-4, the J gene TRBJ1-2; 8 bases are shared with TRBD1. This CDR3 is built from 15 residues. The junction had 6 bases not matched to a gene; V was cut back by 4 bases and J by 2 bases. The CDR3 sequence is CASSSQTGGNYGYTF. For the CDR3, the DNA is TGTGCCAGCAGTTCGCAAACAGGGGGAAACTATGGCTACACCTTC.

The chain employs TRBV7-3 and TRBJ2-3, with TRBD2 as a possible D gene (6 bases). The V gene lost 2 bases and the J gene lost 3 bases, with 15 bases spanning the gap. The CDR3 has 16 residues. The germline V gene has CDR1 SGHTA and CDR2 FQGTGA. The CDR3 nucleotides read TGTGCCAGCAGCTTACAAGGCCGGGGGTTTACAGATACGCAGTATTTT. Amino acids: CASSLQGRGFTDTQYF.

V and J are TRBV13 and TRBJ1-1, with 7 positions matching TRBD1. CDR3 length: 14 residues. V shed 5 bases and J 4 bases; nucleotides not matched to a gene: 7. Germline loops: CDR1 PRHDT, CDR2 FYEKMQ (reference sequence). CDR3 loop: CASSLQDRVTEAFF. As DNA, the CDR3 is TGTGCCAGCAGCCTCCAAGACAGGGTCACTGAAGCTTTCTTT.

The rearrangement uses TRBV2 and TRBJ2-1; tentative D call: TRBD2 (5 bases). From germline, CDR1 is SNHLY and CDR2 FYNNEI. V lost 4 bases and J lost 7, with 17 bases in between. The CDR3 runs 15 residues. CDR3 sequence (DNA): TGTGCCAGCAGTGGAGGAGCGGTCTCGAAAAATGAGCAGTTCTTC. Translation: CASSGGAVSKNEQFF.

This clonotype showed up many times. Just one base apart from a much larger clone, this may be a read error. A read error is likely, as this CDR3 ends without the conserved phenylalanine or tryptophan. V and J are TRBV7-2 and TRBJ2-5, with 7 bases matching TRBD2. Germline CDR1 reads SGHTA; CDR2 reads FQGNSA. The V segment lost 6 bases and the J segment 2 bases; nucleotides outside the gene matches: 6. CDR3 size: 14 residues. CDR3 nucleotide sequence: TGTGCCAGCAGATTCGTCGGGGGGCAAGAGACCCAGTACCTC. Residues: CASRFVGGQETQYL.